This T cell receptor (beta chain) was recorded in a study of identical twins. TCRdb recomputed calls from the 5' RACE reads with MiXCR, one row per CDR3 protein. The sample includes around 220,000 distinct CDR3 sequences, 10% to 13% of them seen just once. Trimming removed 2 bases from V and 0 bases from J; junction bases left unmatched: 2. The germline V gene has CDR1 DFQATT and CDR2 SNEGSKA (reference sequence). The CDR3 loop spans 15 amino acids. Material: memory T cells sorted from blood. This TCR came from a man over 45 in good health. This rearrangement joins TRBV20-1 to TRBJ2-3, with 10 bases matching TRBD2. The DNA of the CDR3 is TGCAGTGCTAGACCGACTAGCGGGAGCACAGATACGCAGTATTTT. Translation: CSARPTSGSTDTQYF.